This T cell receptor beta chain was found in a study of identical twins. Study observations and caveats: Weaker excess twin sharing was seen among beta out-of-frame sequences. Invariant MAIT and iNKT cells may have partly biased zero-insertion analyses.

MiXCR, applied by TCRdb to the 5' RACE reads, yields one record per CDR3 protein. The sample gives a few hundred thousand distinct CDR3 sequences, nearly 10% of which show up once; 2.5% to 3.5% is in the top ten. The V gene's germline CDR1 is SGHVS and CDR2 FNYEAQ. The J segment lost 3 bases and the V segment lost 5 bases, leaving 11 bases of the junction unmatched. This CDR3 is 17 amino acids long. In this sample, this clonotype turned up many times. Its specificity is unknown. Another study also made use of these data, one on yellow fever vaccine responses in identical twins. That investigation notes: Reportedly, the T cell response mounted by twins to vaccine seemed partly convergent, partly personalized.

The sequence derives from a woman in her late teens or twenties in good health. Sequenced input: PBMCs. The rearrangement links TRBV7-6 to TRBJ2-3; 10 positions agree with TRBD1. CDR3 DNA: TGTGCCAGCAGCCTCGCCCTTCCGGGACAGGGGACAGATACGCAGTATTTT. The encoded protein is CASSLALPGQGTDTQYF.